The 19 T cell receptor beta chains in this list originate from one sample, sequenced in a study of T cell responses to AZD1222 COVID-19 vaccine. Profiled with immunoSEQ multiplex PCR; TCRdb holds only in-frame clones, not every one. The sample has under 170,000 clones; around 90% are singletons. The specimen comprised peripheral blood, sampled 28 days after the second AZD1222 dose. The receptors here all came from an adult who received the AZD1222 COVID-19 vaccine.

The DNA of the CDR3 is TGTGCCAGCCGGACAGGGGGCCTCTACGAGCAGTACTTC. It is translated as CASRTGGLYEQYF. This rearrangement joins TRBV27 to TRBJ2-7; 11 nucleotides align to TRBD1. This CDR3 has 13 residues. Germline lookup yields CDR1 MNHEY and CDR2 SMNVEV (reference sequence). V dropped 8 bases and J dropped 3; count of bases not matched to a gene: 3.

The chain employs TRBV15 and TRBJ1-4, with D hard to call. V lost 0 bases to trimming and J lost 7 bases, with 6 bases between them. Germline CDR1 reads LNHNV; CDR2 reads YYDKDF (reference sequence). CDR3 length: 13 amino acids. This chain's CDR3 is CATSREWAEKLFF. The CDR3 DNA is TGTGCCACCAGCAGAGAGTGGGCTGAAAAACTGTTTTTT.

V is TRBV19 and J is TRBJ2-1; 8 bases align to TRBD2. Germline loops: CDR1 LNHDA, CDR2 SQIVND (reference sequence). The CDR3 runs to 16 residues. The V segment lost 7 bases and the J segment 4 bases; nucleotides outside the gene matches: 12. This chain's CDR3 is CASTAGGAGAYNEQFF. The DNA for the CDR3 is TGTGCCAGTACCGCTGGGGGAGCGGGAGCTTACAATGAGCAGTTCTTC.

The J gene is TRBJ1-5, the V gene TRBV6-5; D is unresolved. V lost 7 bases to trimming and J lost 2 bases, with 12 bases between them. The CDR3 consists of 14 residues. CDR1 is MNHEY and CDR2 is SVGAGI in the germline V gene. CDR3 nucleotides: TGTGCCAGCAACGGGATTGTGGGCAATCAGCCCCAGCATTTT. Translating it yields CASNGIVGNQPQHF.

The gene calls are TRBV14 and TRBJ1-6; TRBD1 is a possible D gene (6 bases). CDR1 is SGHDN, CDR2 FVKESK, per germline. Trimming cost V 2 bases and J 9 bases, with 14 bases left between them. This CDR3 is built from 15 residues. Here the CDR3 DNA reads TGTGCCAGCAGCCAAAAAGGGGGGTACGGTTCACCCCTCCACTTT. It is translated as CASSQKGGYGSPLHF.

This chain joins TRBV29-1 and TRBJ2-1; TRBD1 agrees at 9 bases. V gave up 4 bases and J gave up 0 bases; unmatched junction bases: 7. Germline lookup yields CDR1 SQVTM and CDR2 ANQGSEA. The CDR3 runs to 16 residues. The CDR3 coding sequence is TGCAGCGTTGGGGGGGGACAGGGAAGCTCCTACAATGAGCAGTTCTTC. Amino acids: CSVGGGQGSSYNEQFF.

The chain uses TRBV5-1 and TRBJ2-1; TRBD1 matches 7 bases. Germline V gene sequence: CDR1 SGHRS, CDR2 YFSETQ. The CDR3 spans 15 residues. V was clipped by 0 bases and J by 0 bases; unmatched bases: 0. CDR3 amino acids: CASSLGQGSYNEQFF. CDR3 DNA: TGCGCCAGCAGCTTGGGACAGGGCTCCTACAATGAGCAGTTCTTC. Based on the CDR3 plus reference TRBV5-1 and TRBJ2-1, the full variable domain is KAGVTQTPRYLIKTRGQQVTLSCSPISGHRSVSWYQQTPGQGLQFLFEYFSETQRNKGNFPGRFSGRQFSNSRSEMNVSTLELGDSALYLCASSLGQGSYNEQFFGPGTRLTVL.

This chain uses TRBV30 with TRBJ1-3; perhaps TRBD1 as D (6 bases). The CDR3 sequence is 13 residues long. Germline values: CDR1 GTSNPN, CDR2 SVGIG (reference sequence). V was pared by 3 bases and J by 2 bases, with 8 bases between. CDR3 sequence reads: CAWSGGTGNTIYF. The CDR3 region has the DNA TGTGCCTGGAGCGGGGGCACTGGAAACACCATATATTTT.

The genes are TRBV30 and TRBJ2-2; D gene uncertain. CDR1 and CDR2 from the germline V gene are GTSNPN and SVGIG (reference sequence). The length of the CDR3 is 12 residues. V lost 4 bases to trimming and J lost 3 bases, with 6 bases between them. CDR3 in DNA: TGTGCCTGGACCGGGCACACCGGGGAGCTGTTTTTT. This translates into CAWTGHTGELFF.

The chain joins TRBV5-4 to TRBJ1-2, with 7 bases matching TRBD1. Germline V gene sequence: CDR1 SGHNT, CDR2 YYREEE (reference sequence). CDR3 length equals 13 residues. With V trimmed by 2 bases and J by 6 bases, 4 bases remained unmatched. CDR3 residues: CASSLQGRNGYTF. DNA of the CDR3: TGTGCCAGCAGCTTACAGGGGCGAAATGGCTACACCTTC.

The gene calls are TRBV18 and TRBJ2-1; no clear D gene. V shed 4 bases and J shed 5 bases, with 6 bases lying between them. In germline, CDR1 is KGHSH, CDR2 LQKENI. The CDR3 is 12 residues long. This chain's CDR3 is CASSLENNEQFF. In nucleotides, the CDR3 is TGTGCCAGCTCACTGGAAAACAATGAGCAGTTCTTC.

The V and J genes are TRBV19 and TRBJ2-7; unclear D gene. Germline assignment: CDR1 LNHDA and CDR2 SQIVND (reference sequence). This CDR3 comprises 15 residues. V dropped 4 bases and J dropped 2 bases, with 15 bases sitting between them. The CDR3 bases are TGTGCCAGTAGTACCCTTGGGGTAGATACCTACGAGCAGTACTTC. This translates into CASSTLGVDTYEQYF.

The chain combines TRBV19 with TRBJ1-1; no reliable D call. Per germline, CDR1 LNHDA and CDR2 SQIVND (reference sequence). This CDR3 has 15 residues. V gave up 3 bases and J gave up 6 bases, with 17 bases separating them. CDR3 sequence (DNA): TGTGCCAGTAGTATCATGGATCCAGGCCGAGCTGAAGCTTTCTTT. Its protein product is CASSIMDPGRAEAFF.

This chain connects TRBV5-6 to TRBJ2-3, with D perhaps TRBD2 (7 bases). The CDR3 is 15 amino acids. V was shortened by 0 bases and J by 5 bases, with 13 bases between the two germline ends. Per germline, CDR1 SGHDT and CDR2 YYEEEE. In DNA, the CDR3 is TGTGCCAGCAGCTTGGCTAGGGGGGGTGGAGATACGCAGTATTTT. It translates to CASSLARGGGDTQYF.

CDR3 region: CASSLDRGNTEAFF. For the CDR3, the DNA is TGTGCCAGCAGCTTGGACAGGGGGAACACTGAAGCTTTCTTT. The chain uses TRBV5-4 and TRBJ1-1; 7 nucleotides match TRBD1. The CDR3 extends over 14 amino acids. The V and J ends lost 0 bases and 1 base, in that order; junction bases with no gene match: 0. Germline CDR1 and CDR2: SGHNT and YYREEE (reference sequence).

The chain carries TRBV29-1 and TRBJ1-2; D is uncertain. The CDR3 extends over 14 amino acids. V was shortened by 5 bases and J by 2 bases, with 15 bases between the two germline ends. Germline assignment: CDR1 SQVTM and CDR2 ANQGSEA. This CDR3 reads CSVPGRTMNYGYTF. The CDR3 DNA is TGCAGCGTTCCCGGGCGGACCATGAACTATGGCTACACCTTC.

The CDR3 coding sequence is TGTGCCAGCAGCTCCTCGCGAAAATTGGGCTACACCTTC. Encoded protein: CASSSSRKLGYTF. The chain carries TRBV7-9 and TRBJ1-2, with unresolved D. Trimming shortened V by 4 bases and J by 8 bases, and 14 bases separated the two germline ends. This CDR3 region has 13 residues. Germline V gives CDR1 SEHNR, CDR2 FQNEAQ (reference sequence).

This rearrangement joins TRBV5-1 to TRBJ1-1, with 7 positions matching TRBD1. The CDR3 is 15 amino acids. V was pared by 4 bases and J by 4 bases, with 10 bases of the junction left unmatched. Germline V CDR1 and CDR2: SGHRS, YFSETQ. In nucleotides, the CDR3 is TGCGCCAGCAGCCGCGACAGGGCTGAGGGCACTGAAGCTTTCTTT. As protein: CASSRDRAEGTEAFF.

The chain uses TRBV18 and TRBJ2-7; TRBD1 might be the D (5 bases). Germline CDR1 KGHSH, CDR2 LQKENI. The CDR3 is made up of 15 amino acids. Trimming stripped 6 bases from V and 0 bases from J, with 15 bases between. CDR3 loop: CASSHADILSYEQYF. The CDR3 DNA follows: TGTGCCAGCTCCCACGCGGACATTCTCTCCTACGAGCAGTACTTC. Based on the CDR3 plus reference TRBV18 and TRBJ2-7, the full variable domain is NAGVMQNPRHLVRRRGQEARLRCSPMKGHSHVYWYRQLPEEGLKFMVYLQKENIIDESGMPKERFSAEFPKEGPSILRIQQVVRGDSAAYFCASSHADILSYEQYFGPGTRLTVT.